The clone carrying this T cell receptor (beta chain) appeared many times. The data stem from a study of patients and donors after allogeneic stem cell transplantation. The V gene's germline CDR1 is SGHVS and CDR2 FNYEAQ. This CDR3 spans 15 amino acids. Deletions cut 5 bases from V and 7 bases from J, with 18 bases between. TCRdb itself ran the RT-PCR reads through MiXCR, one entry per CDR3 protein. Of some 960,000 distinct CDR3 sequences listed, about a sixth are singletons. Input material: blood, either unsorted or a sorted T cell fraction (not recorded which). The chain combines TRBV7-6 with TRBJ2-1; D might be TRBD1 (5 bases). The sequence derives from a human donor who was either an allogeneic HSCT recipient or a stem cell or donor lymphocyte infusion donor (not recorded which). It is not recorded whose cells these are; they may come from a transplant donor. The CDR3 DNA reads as TGTGCCAGCAGCCCTGCCCTCAGGGATTTAAATGAGCAGTTCTTC. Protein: CASSPALRDLNEQFF.